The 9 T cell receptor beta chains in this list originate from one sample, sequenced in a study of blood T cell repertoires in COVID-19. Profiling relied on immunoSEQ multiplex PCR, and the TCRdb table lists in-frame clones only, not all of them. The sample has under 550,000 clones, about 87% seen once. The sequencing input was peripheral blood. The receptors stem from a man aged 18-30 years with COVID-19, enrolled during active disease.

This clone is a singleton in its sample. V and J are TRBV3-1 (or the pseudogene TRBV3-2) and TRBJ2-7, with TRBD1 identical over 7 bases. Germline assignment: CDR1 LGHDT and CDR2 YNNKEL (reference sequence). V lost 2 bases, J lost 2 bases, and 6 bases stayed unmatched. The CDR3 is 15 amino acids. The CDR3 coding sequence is TGTGCCAGCAGCCAACTCCGGGACAGACCCTACGAGCAGTACTTC. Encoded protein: CASSQLRDRPYEQYF.

The CDR3 region has the DNA TGTGCCAGCAGCAACGGGGCCCGGCGACTAGCGGGGTACAATGAGCAGTTCTTC. Protein product: CASSNGARRLAGYNEQFF. The V call is TRBV7-9, the J call TRBJ2-1, with 11 bases fitting TRBD2. V trimming: 5 bases; J trimming: 4 bases; junction bases outside the gene matches: 13. CDR3 size: 18 residues. Looked up from germline, CDR1 is SEHNR and CDR2 is FQNEAQ (reference sequence). Together with reference TRBV7-9 and TRBJ2-1, the CDR3 gives the full variable domain: DTGVSQNPRHKITKRGQNVTFRCDPISEHNRLYWYRQTLGQGPEFLTYFQNEAQLEKSRLLSDRFSAERPKGSFSTLEIQRTEQGDSAMYLCASSNGARRLAGYNEQFFGPGTRLTVL.

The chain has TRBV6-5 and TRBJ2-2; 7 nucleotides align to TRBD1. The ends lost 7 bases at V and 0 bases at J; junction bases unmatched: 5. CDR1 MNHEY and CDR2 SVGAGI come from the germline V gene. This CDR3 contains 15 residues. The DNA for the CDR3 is TGTGCCAGCATAGGGGGCCCTACGAACACCGGGGAGCTGTTTTTT. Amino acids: CASIGGPTNTGELFF.

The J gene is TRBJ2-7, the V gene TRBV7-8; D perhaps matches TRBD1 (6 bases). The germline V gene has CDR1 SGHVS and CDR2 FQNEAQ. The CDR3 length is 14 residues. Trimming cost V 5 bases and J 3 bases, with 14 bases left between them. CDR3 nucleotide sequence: TGTGCCAGCAGCGCTTCCGGACAGCACTACGAGCAGTACTTC. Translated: CASSASGQHYEQYF. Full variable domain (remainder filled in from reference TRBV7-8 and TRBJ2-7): GAGVSQSPRYKVAKRGQDVALRCDPISGHVSLFWYQQALGQGPEFLTYFQNEAQLDKSGLPSDRFFAERPEGSVSTLKIQRTQQEDSAVYLCASSASGQHYEQYFGPGTRLTVT.

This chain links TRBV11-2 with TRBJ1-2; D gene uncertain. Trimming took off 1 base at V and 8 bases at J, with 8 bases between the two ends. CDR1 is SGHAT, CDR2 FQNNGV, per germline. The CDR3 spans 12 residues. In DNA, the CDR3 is TGTGCCAGCAGCTTAGGGGGAGCGGGCTACACCTTC. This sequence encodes CASSLGGAGYTF. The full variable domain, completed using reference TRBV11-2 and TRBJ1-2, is EAGVAQSPRYKIIEKRQSVAFWCNPISGHATLYWYQQILGQGPKLLIQFQNNGVVDDSQLPKDRFSAERLKGVDSTLKIQPAKLEDSAVYLCASSLGGAGYTFGSGTRLTVV.

CDR3 DNA sequence: TGTGCCAGATCAAGACTAGCGGCTACCTACGAGCAGTACTTC. Its translation: CARSRLAATYEQYF. V is TRBV2 and J is TRBJ2-7; 9 bases align to TRBD2. Germline V gene lookup returns CDR1 SNHLY and CDR2 FYNNEI. After removal of 9 bases from V and 2 bases from J, the junction contained 8 bases not matched to a gene. The length of the CDR3 is 14 residues.

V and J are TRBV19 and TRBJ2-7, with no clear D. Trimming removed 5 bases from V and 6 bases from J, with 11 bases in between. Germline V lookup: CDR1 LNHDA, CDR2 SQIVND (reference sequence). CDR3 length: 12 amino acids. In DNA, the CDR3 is TGTGCCAGTAGTGTCCAGAGAGGCGAGCAGTACTTC. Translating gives CASSVQRGEQYF. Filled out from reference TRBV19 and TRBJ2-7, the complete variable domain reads DGGITQSPKYLFRKEGQNVTLSCEQNLNHDAMYWYRQDPGQGLRLIYYSQIVNDFQKGDIAEGYSVSREKKESFPLTVTSAQKNPTAFYLCASSVQRGEQYFGPGTRLTVT.

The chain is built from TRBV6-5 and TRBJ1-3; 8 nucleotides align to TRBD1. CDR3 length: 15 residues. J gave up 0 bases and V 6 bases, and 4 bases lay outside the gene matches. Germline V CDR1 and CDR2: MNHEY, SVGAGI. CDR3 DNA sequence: TGTGCCAGCAGGGTCGGGACAGGCTCTGGAAACACCATATATTTT. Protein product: CASRVGTGSGNTIYF.

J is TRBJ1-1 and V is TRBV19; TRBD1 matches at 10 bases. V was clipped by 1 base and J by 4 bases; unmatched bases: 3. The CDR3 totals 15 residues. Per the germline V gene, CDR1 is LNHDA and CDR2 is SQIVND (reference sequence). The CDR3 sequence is CASSIGDRGITEAFF. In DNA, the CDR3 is TGTGCCAGTAGTATAGGGGACAGGGGTATCACTGAAGCTTTCTTT.